The 29 T cell receptor beta chains presented below share a single source sample, sequenced in a study of blood T cell repertoires in COVID-19 (TCRdb year 2020). The library was prepared using the immunoSEQ multiplex PCR assay. What TCRdb holds here is the immuneACCESS table cut down to in-frame rearrangements. Part of the clones is not present; checked against another copy, under half of the missing clones reflect an unresolved V gene, and the others are unexplained. The sample yields roughly 190,000 clones; 90% were counted once. The ten largest clones capture 0.53% of the sample. The sequenced material came from peripheral blood. Receptor source: a man aged 50-60 years with acute or convalescent COVID-19.

The V gene is TRBV7-3, the J gene TRBJ2-2; D is possibly TRBD2 (6 bases). The length of the CDR3 is 17 residues. With 6 bases removed from V and 1 base from J, the gap between germline ends came to 18 bases. Germline V gives CDR1 SGHTA, CDR2 FQGTGA. The chain's CDR3 is CASRLNRAGLNTGELFF. The CDR3 region has the DNA TGTGCCAGCAGACTAAACCGGGCGGGATTGAACACCGGGGAGCTGTTTTTT.

Comments on this clone: The sample has other DNA sequences that encode this CDR3 too. The chain couples TRBV2 to TRBJ1-6; no firm D call. V shed 1 base and J shed 6 bases, with 7 bases lying between them. The germline V gene has CDR1 SNHLY and CDR2 FYNNEI. The CDR3 consists of 14 residues. CDR3 DNA sequence: TGTGCCAGCAGTGAAGGGCGGATTAATTCACCCCTCCACTTT. This codes for CASSEGRINSPLHF.

V usage is TRBV20-1 and J usage is TRBJ2-1; D is unresolved. V shed 6 bases and J shed 12 bases, with 12 bases lying between them. The germline V gene has CDR1 DFQATT and CDR2 SNEGSKA (reference sequence). This CDR3 spans 10 amino acids. The CDR3 here is CSARYFGQFF. The DNA of the CDR3 is TGCAGTGCCCGATATTTCGGGCAGTTCTTC.

The V and J genes are TRBV7-9 and TRBJ1-4; no firm D call. There are 12 residues in the CDR3. The germline V gene encodes CDR1 SEHNR and CDR2 FQNEAQ (reference sequence). Trimming took off 2 bases at V and 7 bases at J, with 5 bases between the two ends. The CDR3 coding sequence is TGTGCCAGCAGCTTACACGGTGAAAAACTGTTTTTT. Its translation is CASSLHGEKLFF.

V is TRBV15 and J is TRBJ2-3; unclear D gene. Between the trimmed V and J ends, which lost 5 bases and 6 bases, there was a span of 12 bases. The germline V gene has CDR1 LNHNV and CDR2 YYDKDF (reference sequence). The CDR3 covers 13 residues. The CDR3 here is CATSSQPADTQYF. CDR3 coding DNA: TGTGCCACCAGCTCCCAACCAGCGGATACGCAGTATTTT.

V usage is TRBV7-7 and J usage is TRBJ2-5; 8 bases match TRBD1. CDR3 length: 14 residues. The V and J ends lost 4 bases and 7 bases, in that order; junction bases with no gene match: 8. Germline loops: CDR1 SSHAT, CDR2 FNYEAQ (reference sequence). The DNA of the CDR3 is TGTGCCAGCAGCTCCGGACAGGGCCCTGGGACCCAGTACTTC. Encoded protein: CASSSGQGPGTQYF.

The rearrangement joins TRBV13 to TRBJ2-5; 11 bases fit TRBD1. V lost 3 bases to trimming and J lost 8 bases; unmatched junction nucleotides: 2. CDR1 PRHDT and CDR2 FYEKMQ come from the germline V gene (reference sequence). This CDR3 contains 13 residues. CDR3 nucleotides: TGTGCCAGCAGCTTGGGGACAGGGGGTACCCAGTACTTC. Its protein is CASSLGTGGTQYF.

The chain employs TRBV5-4 and TRBJ2-6; no clear D gene. V lost 4 bases and J 2 bases, leaving 7 bases between the germline ends. This CDR3 region has 14 residues. Germline CDR1 is SGHNT and CDR2 is YYREEE (reference sequence). The CDR3 reads CASSQKTGANVLTF. The DNA of the CDR3 is TGTGCCAGCAGCCAGAAGACTGGGGCCAACGTCCTGACTTTC.

The J gene is TRBJ1-6, the V gene TRBV15, with D perhaps matching TRBD1 (6 bases). This CDR3 is built from 16 residues. The V gene lost 1 base and the J gene lost 8 bases, with 15 bases spanning the gap. The germline V gene encodes CDR1 LNHNV and CDR2 YYDKDF (reference sequence). The CDR3 nucleotides read TGTGCCACCAGCAGAGGCAGGGGCAGGGGTGATTCACCCCTCCACTTT. Protein: CATSRGRGRGDSPLHF.

This clone was observed a single time. This chain connects TRBV7-2 to TRBJ2-5, with TRBD2 as a possible D gene (6 bases). The CDR3 has 15 amino acids. The germline CDR1 and CDR2 sequences are SGHTA and FQGNSA. The V end was cut by 7 bases, the J end by 1 base, with 16 bases between. The DNA for the CDR3 is TGTGCCAGCACTAAACAAAGACTAGTCCAAGAGACCCAGTACTTC. Translating gives CASTKQRLVQETQYF.

As to this clone: Other DNA sequences in this sample translate to the same CDR3. This rearrangement joins TRBV6-5 to TRBJ2-7, with 10 bases fitting TRBD1. Germline CDR1 reads MNHEY; CDR2 reads SVGAGI. The V segment lost 0 bases and the J segment 4 bases; nucleotides outside the gene matches: 3. The CDR3 extends over 15 amino acids. CDR3 bases: TGTGCCAGCAGTTACTCGAGACAGGGGGCATACGAGCAGTACTTC. Translated, it gives CASSYSRQGAYEQYF.

The chain has TRBV10-2 and TRBJ2-1, with TRBD2 matching over 7 bases. The CDR3 runs 15 residues. Germline values: CDR1 WSHSY, CDR2 SAAADI. V gave up 4 bases and J gave up 4 bases; unmatched junction bases: 7. DNA for the CDR3: TGCGCCAGCAGTGCGTCTAGCGGCATTTACAATGAGCAGTTCTTC. This encodes CASSASSGIYNEQFF.

The chain couples TRBV11-2 to TRBJ1-1; D uncertain. Trimming took 6 bases from V and 1 from J, leaving 12 bases between them. Per germline, CDR1 SGHAT and CDR2 FQNNGV. CDR3 length: 14 residues. The CDR3 loop is CASSSKFKNTEAFF. CDR3 DNA sequence: TGTGCCAGCAGTTCTAAGTTCAAGAACACTGAAGCTTTCTTT.

The chain joins TRBV27 to TRBJ2-3; TRBD2 aligns across 10 bases. The CDR3 is 15 residues long. Germline CDR1 MNHEY, CDR2 SMNVEV (reference sequence). V dropped 4 bases and J dropped 4; count of bases not matched to a gene: 5. The CDR3 DNA is TGTGCCAGCAGTTGGAGCGGGGGGGCCCCAGATACGCAGTATTTT. This encodes CASSWSGGAPDTQYF.

This sequence joins TRBV28 and TRBJ1-2; TRBD1 aligns across 11 bases. The CDR3 covers 14 residues. Trimming took 4 bases from V and 3 from J; bases not matched to a gene: 1. Looked up from germline, CDR1 is MDHEN and CDR2 is SYDVKM. DNA of the CDR3: TGTGCCAGCAGTTCGGGACAGGGGGACTATGGCTACACCTTC. Translated, it gives CASSSGQGDYGYTF.

The chain links TRBV4-1 to TRBJ1-4; D is unresolved. Germline V lookup: CDR1 MGHRA, CDR2 YSYEKL. The CDR3 length is 14 residues. V lost 1 base and J 5 bases, leaving 8 bases between the germline ends. In nucleotides, the CDR3 is TGCGCCAGCAGCCAAGCCTGGAGAAATGAAAAACTGTTTTTT. Protein sequence: CASSQAWRNEKLFF.

J is TRBJ2-3 and V is TRBV19; 8 bases are shared with TRBD2. Germline V gene lookup returns CDR1 LNHDA and CDR2 SQIVND (reference sequence). With 3 bases clipped from V and 8 bases from J, the junction kept 10 bases outside the gene matches. The CDR3 runs to 15 residues. The CDR3 DNA reads TGTGCCAGTAGTATCTCAGCGGGAGCGGCAGGTACGCAGTATTTT. This codes for CASSISAGAAGTQYF.

CDR3 sequence: CASPPPGGPYNEQFF. The CDR3 coding sequence is TGCGCCAGCCCCCCCCCGGGGGGCCCCTACAATGAGCAGTTCTTC. The chain combines TRBV10-1 with TRBJ2-1; perhaps TRBD2 as D (7 bases). Trimming took 8 bases from V and 2 from J, leaving 16 bases between them. The CDR3 is 15 amino acids. Per germline, CDR1 WNHNN and CDR2 SYGVQD (reference sequence).

This chain links TRBV7-2 with TRBJ2-5, with TRBD1 matching over 7 bases. Germline V CDR1 and CDR2: SGHTA, FQGNSA. The trim removed 2 bases at V and 3 bases at J, leaving 6 bases unmatched. This CDR3 is 15 amino acids long. In DNA form, the CDR3 reads TGTGCCAGCAGCTTAACCCGGGACAGTAAAGAGACCCAGTACTTC. Protein product: CASSLTRDSKETQYF. Complete variable domain (other parts from reference TRBV7-2 and TRBJ2-5): GAGVSQSPSNKVTEKGKDVELRCDPISGHTALYWYRQSLGQGLEFLIYFQGNSAPDKSGLPSDRFSAERTGGSVSTLTIQRTQQEDSAVYLCASSLTRDSKETQYFGPGTRLLVL.

The rearrangement uses TRBV19 and TRBJ1-2; TRBD1 agrees at 7 bases. There are 12 residues in the CDR3. Germline loops: CDR1 LNHDA, CDR2 SQIVND (reference sequence). J lost 5 bases, V lost 5 bases, and 2 bases had no gene match. This chain's CDR3 is CASSETGYGYTF. The CDR3 DNA reads TGTGCCAGTAGTGAGACAGGGTATGGCTACACCTTC.

Written as DNA, the CDR3 is TGTGCCAGCAGCTTGGGGGACAGCTCTGGAAACACCATATATTTT. It encodes CASSLGDSSGNTIYF. This sequence joins TRBV5-8 and TRBJ1-3; the match to TRBD1 covers 7 bases. The junction had 0 bases not matched to a gene; V was cut back by 0 bases and J by 0 bases. This CDR3 is 15 amino acids long. Germline V gives CDR1 SGHTS, CDR2 YDEGEE.

CDR3 sequence (DNA): TGTGCCAGCAGCTTAGGCCCAGCTGAAGCTTTCTTT. Protein product: CASSLGPAEAFF. The rearrangement links TRBV7-9 to TRBJ1-1, with D uncertain. V gave up 1 base and J gave up 6 bases, with 6 bases separating them. This CDR3 region has 12 residues. Looked up from germline, CDR1 is SEHNR and CDR2 is FQNEAQ (reference sequence).

The J gene is TRBJ2-1, the V gene TRBV7-8; TRBD1 might be the D (6 bases). The germline V gene encodes CDR1 SGHVS and CDR2 FQNEAQ. CDR3 length equals 15 residues. V lost 5 bases to trimming and J lost 0 bases, with 11 bases between them. The CDR3 nucleotides are TGTGCCAGCAGCCCCCTCAGGGGCTCCTACAATGAGCAGTTCTTC. It encodes CASSPLRGSYNEQFF. Together with reference TRBV7-8 and TRBJ2-1, the CDR3 gives the full variable domain: GAGVSQSPRYKVAKRGQDVALRCDPISGHVSLFWYQQALGQGPEFLTYFQNEAQLDKSGLPSDRFFAERPEGSVSTLKIQRTQQEDSAVYLCASSPLRGSYNEQFFGPGTRLTVL.

The rearrangement joins TRBV18 to TRBJ1-1; TRBD1 is a possible D gene (6 bases). CDR3 size: 14 residues. Trimming cost V 3 bases and J 5 bases, with 13 bases left between them. CDR1 is KGHSH and CDR2 is LQKENI in the germline V gene. In DNA, the CDR3 is TGTGCCAGCTCACCGGGACAACTCGGGACTGAAGCTTTCTTT. This translates into CASSPGQLGTEAFF.

This clone was observed a few times. The chain is built from TRBV7-9 and TRBJ2-7; TRBD1 matches at 9 bases. The CDR3 contains 12 residues. Losses at the gene ends were 3 bases for V and 6 bases for J; bases not matched to a gene: 0. Germline CDR1 and CDR2: SEHNR and FQNEAQ (reference sequence). CDR3 DNA sequence: TGTGCCAGCAGCTTGGACAGGGGCGAGCAGTACGTC. The encoded protein is CASSLDRGEQYV.

This chain uses TRBV6-5 with TRBJ1-6; D gene unclear. The CDR3 spans 15 residues. The V and J ends lost 0 bases and 9 bases respectively, with 12 bases between them. Germline assignment: CDR1 MNHEY and CDR2 SVGAGI. The CDR3 coding sequence is TGTGCCAGCAGTTACTCGATAACTGTGGTTTCACCCCTCCACTTT. Its translation is CASSYSITVVSPLHF.

V usage is TRBV7-9 and J usage is TRBJ2-1; 8 nucleotides line up with TRBD2. The CDR3 runs to 15 residues. V shed 5 bases and J 2 bases; nucleotides not matched to a gene: 5. Germline CDR1 and CDR2: SEHNR and FQNEAQ (reference sequence). The CDR3 region has the DNA TGTGCCAGCAGCCCCCGGGAGGGGGCCTACAATGAGCAGTTCTTC. Its translation is CASSPREGAYNEQFF.

A few counts support this clone. The chain employs TRBV6-2 or TRBV6-3 and TRBJ1-5; no clear D. The CDR3 length is 15 residues. The germline V gene encodes CDR1 MNHEY and CDR2 SVGEGT. Trimming took off 5 bases at V and 0 bases at J, with 11 bases between the two ends. The CDR3 loop is CASSPDWNSNQPQHF. The CDR3 bases are TGTGCCAGCAGTCCGGACTGGAATAGCAATCAGCCCCAGCATTTT.

The chain couples TRBV3-1 (or the pseudogene TRBV3-2) to TRBJ2-1; D unresolved. Germline-derived CDR1 and CDR2 are LGHDT and YNNKEL (reference sequence). V gave up 4 bases and J gave up 7 bases, with 14 bases separating them. The CDR3 is made up of 14 amino acids. The CDR3, as DNA: TGTGCCAGCAGCCTCAGGTCGTATGGGAATGAGCAGTTCTTC. It is translated as CASSLRSYGNEQFF.